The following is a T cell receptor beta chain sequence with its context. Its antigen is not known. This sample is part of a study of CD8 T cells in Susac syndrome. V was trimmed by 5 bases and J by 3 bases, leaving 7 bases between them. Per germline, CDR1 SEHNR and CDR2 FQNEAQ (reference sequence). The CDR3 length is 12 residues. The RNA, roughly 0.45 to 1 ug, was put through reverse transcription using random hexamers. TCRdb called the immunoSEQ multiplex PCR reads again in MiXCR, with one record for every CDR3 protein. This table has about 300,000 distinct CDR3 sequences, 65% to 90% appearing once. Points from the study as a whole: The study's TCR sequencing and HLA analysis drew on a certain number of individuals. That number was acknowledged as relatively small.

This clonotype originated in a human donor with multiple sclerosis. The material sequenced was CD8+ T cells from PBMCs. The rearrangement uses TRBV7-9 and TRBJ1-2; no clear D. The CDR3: CASSGGDYGYTF. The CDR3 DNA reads TGTGCCAGCAGCGGCGGGGACTATGGCTACACCTTC.